This section outlines one T cell receptor beta chain sequence together with its context. Original data processing: Reference gene primer amplification yielded estimated nucleated cell counts. Profiling relied on immunoSEQ multiplex PCR, and the TCRdb table lists in-frame clones only, not all of them. V, J and clone size reflect that table, while D and trimming were determined from the DNA. The sample consists of 14,000 or so clones, roughly 82% of them appearing once. The CDR3 runs 16 residues. Germline CDR1 reads LGHNT; CDR2 reads FRNRAP. Trimming shortened V by 0 bases and J by 0 bases, and 9 bases separated the two germline ends. The data belong to a study of blood T cell repertoires in COVID-19. About the research overall: The origin of the acute and convalescent COVID-19 samples was the United States, Italy and Spain.

This TCR was recovered from a woman aged 45-65 years with active or convalescent COVID-19. The V gene is TRBV12-5, the J gene TRBJ2-1, with D possibly being TRBD2 (6 bases). The sample taken for sequencing was peripheral blood. The CDR3 DNA sequence: TGTGCTAGTGGTTTGGTAGTAGCGGTCTCCTACAATGAGCAGTTCTTC. Encoded protein: CASGLVVAVSYNEQFF.